This TCR beta chain was found in a study of T cell responses to AZD1222 COVID-19 vaccine. Assay used: immunoSEQ multiplex PCR; TCRdb lists only in-frame clones, some missing. The profile shows 120,000 to 150,000 clones, around 90% of them singletons. To note about this clone: Its specificity is not known.

Study-wide results and limits: The study sampled repertoires only after the peak T cell response. Spike-specific TCR depth and breadth grew after two AZD1222 doses.

This clonotype originated in an adult in good health. Material: peripheral blood, obtained on day 0 of MenACWY control vaccination.

The CDR3 sequence is CAWSRGPGNQPQHF. The CDR3 DNA sequence: TGTGCCTGGAGCAGGGGGCCCGGCAATCAGCCCCAGCATTTT. The J gene is TRBJ1-5, the V gene TRBV30, with 8 bases aligning to TRBD1. This CDR3 spans 14 amino acids. The V gene's germline CDR1 is GTSNPN and CDR2 SVGIG (reference sequence). V was pared by 3 bases and J by 2 bases, with 3 bases of the junction left unmatched.